The 27 T cell receptor beta chains reported below all come from one sample, sequenced in a study of T cell responses to AZD1222 COVID-19 vaccine (dated by TCRdb to about 2021). The sample's time point, from its label and the paper: about 28 days (+/-7) after the second vaccine dose. The method was the immunoSEQ multiplex PCR assay. The table comes from immuneACCESS by way of TCRdb, which keeps in-frame sequences with V and J called. Part of the clones is missing from these tables; in studies checked, under half for an unresolved V gene and the rest for unknown reasons. Here the sample has around 99,000 clones; 87% occur a single time. Of the sample, less than 4.5% falls within the top ten clones. The sample in question was peripheral blood, obtained 28 days after the second AZD1222 dose. The receptors derive from an adult who received the AZD1222 COVID-19 vaccine.

The rearrangement joins TRBV5-4 to TRBJ1-2; no definite D call. The V end was cut by 3 bases, the J end by 6 bases, with 12 bases between. The CDR3 extends over 13 amino acids. Germline values: CDR1 SGHNT, CDR2 YYREEE (reference sequence). The CDR3 nucleotides read TGTGCCAGCAGCTCGATAGGGTACGATGGCTACACCTTC. Residues: CASSSIGYDGYTF.

V usage is TRBV4-3 and J usage is TRBJ2-5; TRBD2 aligns across 8 bases. Germline values: CDR1 LGHNA, CDR2 YSLEER. The trim removed 1 base at V and 2 bases at J, leaving 15 bases unmatched. The CDR3 loop spans 19 amino acids. For the CDR3, the DNA is TGCGCCAGCAGCCAAGCTTTCTCTGCGGGAGGTACACTTCAAGAGACCCAGTACTTC. Protein: CASSQAFSAGGTLQETQYF.

The chain employs TRBV27 and TRBJ2-1, with a tentative D call TRBD2 (6 bases). V lost 3 bases and J lost 9, with 21 bases in between. There are 16 residues in the CDR3. The germline V gene has CDR1 MNHEY and CDR2 SMNVEV (reference sequence). The CDR3 is CASSFRVGAGLGEQFF. DNA for the CDR3: TGTGCCAGCAGTTTCCGGGTCGGCGCGGGGTTGGGTGAGCAGTTCTTC.

This chain joins TRBV19 and TRBJ2-1; the match to TRBD2 covers 10 bases. Per the germline V gene, CDR1 is LNHDA and CDR2 is SQIVND (reference sequence). The V and J ends lost 1 base and 9 bases, in that order; junction bases with no gene match: 6. This CDR3 is 15 amino acids long. In DNA form, the CDR3 reads TGTGCCAGTAGTATAGGCACTAGCGGGGTAAGTGAGCAGTTCTTC. Amino acid sequence: CASSIGTSGVSEQFF.

The V and J genes are TRBV4-2 and TRBJ1-4; D not certain. Germline loops: CDR1 LGHNA, CDR2 YNFKEQ. This CDR3 comprises 18 residues. Trimming pared 1 base from V and 5 bases from J, leaving 20 bases between. For the CDR3, the DNA is TGTGCCAGCAGCCAAGCTTCAGTGGGGAGTAGGCCCAATGAAAAACTGTTTTTT. It is translated as CASSQASVGSRPNEKLFF.

In this sample, this clone turned up once. The chain joins TRBV7-2 to TRBJ1-1; D not resolved. V shed 4 bases and J shed 1 base, with 10 bases lying between them. The CDR3 is 14 residues long. Germline CDR1 and CDR2: SGHTA and FQGNSA. CDR3 coding DNA: TGTGCCAGCAGCTCCCTGACACGGAACACTGAAGCTTTCTTT. It codes for CASSSLTRNTEAFF.

The chain employs TRBV27 and TRBJ1-3, with TRBD1 as a possible D gene (5 bases). Germline V lookup: CDR1 MNHEY, CDR2 SMNVEV (reference sequence). V lost 6 bases, J lost 0 bases, and 12 bases lay in between. The length of the CDR3 is 15 residues. For the CDR3, the DNA is TGTGCCAGCAGATCCGGGGGGGGCTCTGGAAACACCATATATTTT. The encoded protein is CASRSGGGSGNTIYF.

The chain uses TRBV19 and TRBJ2-6; 7 bases line up with TRBD1. Per germline, CDR1 LNHDA and CDR2 SQIVND (reference sequence). The CDR3 consists of 15 residues. V lost 2 bases, J lost 2 bases, and 0 bases stayed unmatched. In DNA form, the CDR3 reads TGTGCCAGTAGTATACAGGGGGCTGGGGCCAACGTCCTGACTTTC. It translates to CASSIQGAGANVLTF.

CDR3 protein: CASRAASYGYTF. The CDR3 DNA is TGTGCCAGCAGGGCGGCGTCCTATGGCTACACCTTC. The V call is TRBV12-3 or TRBV12-4, the J call TRBJ1-2; unclear D gene. The CDR3 totals 12 residues. V gave up 6 bases and J gave up 4 bases, with 9 bases separating them.

J is TRBJ1-1 and V is TRBV10-3; D ambiguous. With 0 bases removed from V and 1 base from J, the gap between germline ends came to 6 bases. The germline CDR1 and CDR2 sequences are ENHRY and SYGVKD. The CDR3 has 14 residues. CDR3: CAISESRRNTEAFF. CDR3 nucleotides: TGTGCCATCAGTGAGTCTCGGAGGAACACTGAAGCTTTCTTT.

This rearrangement joins TRBV6-5 to TRBJ1-2, with a possible D match to TRBD1 (5 bases). The CDR3 has 12 residues. Deletions cut 11 bases from V and 7 bases from J, with 17 bases between. CDR1 is MNHEY and CDR2 is SVGAGI in the germline V gene. Written as DNA, the CDR3 is TGTGCCGGAGCCCAGGGTAGCTTTGGCTACACCTTC. The encoded protein is CAGAQGSFGYTF.

This rearrangement joins TRBV9 to TRBJ1-5; D is perhaps TRBD1 (5 bases). The germline V and J ends were trimmed by 5 bases and 0 bases, with 12 bases remaining between them. Per the germline V gene, CDR1 is SGDLS and CDR2 is YYNGEE. This CDR3 region has 15 residues. CDR3 sequence: CASSGQGYSNQPQHF. The CDR3 nucleotides read TGTGCCAGCAGTGGTCAGGGATATAGCAATCAGCCCCAGCATTTT.

The chain employs TRBV27 and TRBJ2-1, with D perhaps TRBD1 (6 bases). The CDR3 is made up of 15 amino acids. Per germline, CDR1 MNHEY and CDR2 SMNVEV (reference sequence). V shed 5 bases and J shed 5 bases, with 16 bases lying between them. CDR3 sequence: CASSAKIRDNNEQFF. DNA for the CDR3: TGTGCCAGCAGTGCAAAAATCCGGGACAACAATGAGCAGTTCTTC.

The V gene is TRBV25-1, the J gene TRBJ2-1; unclear D gene. CDR3 length: 13 amino acids. Trimming removed 3 bases from V and 8 bases from J, with 11 bases in between. Germline V gene lookup returns CDR1 MGHDK and CDR2 SYGVNS. CDR3: CASSDPPDDEQFF. For the CDR3, the DNA is TGTGCCAGCAGTGACCCCCCAGACGATGAGCAGTTCTTC.

The chain is built from TRBV7-2 and TRBJ2-7, with D hard to call. Trimming took 3 bases from V and 6 from J, leaving 9 bases between them. The germline gives CDR1 SGHTA, CDR2 FQGNSA. The CDR3 is made up of 12 amino acids. The CDR3 bases are TGTGCCAGCAGCTTTACACTGCTCGAGCAGTACTTC. Translation gives CASSFTLLEQYF.

The rearrangement links TRBV4-3 to TRBJ2-1, with 12 bases aligning to TRBD2. This CDR3 contains 20 residues. Germline values: CDR1 LGHNA, CDR2 YSLEER. V dropped 3 bases and J dropped 8; count of bases not matched to a gene: 20. CDR3 region: CASSQLLGLAGSGEYHEQFF. The DNA for the CDR3 is TGCGCCAGCAGCCAGCTCCTCGGACTAGCGGGAAGTGGGGAATATCATGAGCAGTTCTTC.

This chain joins TRBV11-2 and TRBJ2-5; TRBD2 matches 9 bases. Unmatched junction bases numbered 7, after V lost 4 bases and J lost 4 bases. Germline V gives CDR1 SGHAT, CDR2 FQNNGV. The CDR3 runs to 15 residues. CDR3 nucleotide sequence: TGTGCCAGCAGCTCGAGTAGCGGGGGAGGAGAGACCCAGTACTTC. It encodes CASSSSSGGGETQYF.

This clone was counted between two and nine times. The chain carries TRBV6-4 and TRBJ2-6; D gene ambiguous. V was clipped by 0 bases and J by 4 bases, with 4 bases between them. Germline assignment: CDR1 MRHNA and CDR2 SNTAGT. The CDR3 loop spans 14 amino acids. CDR3 sequence: CASSDSRGANVLTF. The CDR3 DNA reads as TGTGCCAGCAGTGACTCGAGGGGGGCCAACGTCCTGACTTTC.

This chain links TRBV12-3 or TRBV12-4 with TRBJ2-7, with D perhaps TRBD1 or TRBD2 (7 bases each). This CDR3 contains 13 residues. V was shortened by 8 bases and J by 0 bases, with 11 bases between the two germline ends. The CDR3 DNA reads as TGTGCCAGCGGGGGGGACAGCTCCTACGAGCAGTACTTC. Protein: CASGGDSSYEQYF.

This clone was recorded once. The V call is TRBV19, the J call TRBJ2-7; a weak D match, TRBD1 (6 bases). CDR3 size: 11 residues. Germline CDR1 reads LNHDA; CDR2 reads SQIVND (reference sequence). The V end lost 9 bases, the J end lost 12 bases, and 18 bases lay between the germline ends. The CDR3 loop is CASKTGRLWYF. CDR3 bases: TGTGCCAGCAAGACAGGCCGCCTTTGGTACTTC.

The V gene is TRBV6-2 or TRBV6-3, the J gene TRBJ1-5; D possibly corresponds to TRBD1 (5 bases). CDR1 and CDR2 from the germline V gene are MNHEY and SVGEGT. The CDR3 has 14 residues. The V end was cut by 0 bases, the J end by 5 bases, with 8 bases between. The CDR3 DNA reads TGTGCCAGCAGTTACTCCGGGGGAGATCAGCCCCAGCATTTT. The encoded protein is CASSYSGGDQPQHF.

The chain combines TRBV19 with TRBJ1-5, with 7 bases identical to TRBD1. CDR3 length: 14 amino acids. From germline, CDR1 is LNHDA and CDR2 SQIVND (reference sequence). V was pared by 5 bases and J by 6 bases, with 7 bases of the junction left unmatched. This CDR3 is CASSAYRGGQPQHF. CDR3 bases: TGTGCCAGTAGTGCATACAGGGGCGGTCAGCCCCAGCATTTT.

The chain combines TRBV5-1 with TRBJ2-1; D gene unclear. The CDR3 has 14 residues. Germline values: CDR1 SGHRS, CDR2 YFSETQ. V dropped 0 bases and J dropped 6 bases, with 10 bases sitting between them. DNA of the CDR3: TGCGCCAGCAGCTTGGTTCCAGGCCCCAATGAGCAGTTCTTC. Translated: CASSLVPGPNEQFF.

This clone occurred a few times. The chain links TRBV19 to TRBJ1-3; the D gene is possibly TRBD1 (5 bases). V dropped 5 bases and J dropped 2 bases, with 13 bases sitting between them. The CDR3 is 15 amino acids. Germline V lookup: CDR1 LNHDA, CDR2 SQIVND (reference sequence). CDR3 protein: CASSAPGSAGNTIYF. As DNA, the CDR3 is TGTGCCAGTAGTGCCCCAGGGAGCGCTGGAAACACCATATATTTT. Full variable domain (outside the CDR3, taken from reference TRBV19 and TRBJ1-3): DGGITQSPKYLFRKEGQNVTLSCEQNLNHDAMYWYRQDPGQGLRLIYYSQIVNDFQKGDIAEGYSVSREKKESFPLTVTSAQKNPTAFYLCASSAPGSAGNTIYFGEGSWLTVV.

The rearrangement uses TRBV27 and TRBJ2-7, with TRBD1 as a possible D gene (5 bases). The CDR3 is made up of 14 amino acids. V lost 3 bases and J lost 0, with 9 bases in between. CDR1 is MNHEY and CDR2 is SMNVEV in the germline V gene (reference sequence). The CDR3: CASSFAGNSYEQYF. DNA of the CDR3: TGTGCCAGCAGTTTCGCAGGGAACTCCTACGAGCAGTACTTC.

The rearrangement joins TRBV19 to TRBJ2-3, with a weak D call TRBD1 (5 bases). CDR3 size: 15 residues. Germline assignment: CDR1 LNHDA and CDR2 SQIVND (reference sequence). V dropped 2 bases and J dropped 1 base, with 10 bases sitting between them. The CDR3, as DNA: TGTGCCAGTAGTATATCGCAGGGTGGCACAGATACGCAGTATTTT. This encodes CASSISQGGTDTQYF. Drawing the rest from reference TRBV19 and TRBJ2-3, the complete variable domain is DGGITQSPKYLFRKEGQNVTLSCEQNLNHDAMYWYRQDPGQGLRLIYYSQIVNDFQKGDIAEGYSVSREKKESFPLTVTSAQKNPTAFYLCASSISQGGTDTQYFGPGTRLTVL.

The rearrangement uses TRBV28 and TRBJ1-6; D unresolved. V was cut by 2 bases and J by 9 bases, with 11 bases left in between. Germline values: CDR1 MDHEN, CDR2 SYDVKM. The CDR3 runs to 14 residues. CDR3 coding DNA: TGTGCCAGCAGTTTAACGGGTACGGGTTCACCCCTCCACTTT. It specifies CASSLTGTGSPLHF.